This TCR beta chain is from a study of T cell responses to AZD1222 COVID-19 vaccine. Study-level findings and limits: AZD1222 recipients seropositive at baseline numbered only five to seven. Spike as a whole was targeted by vaccine-associated CD4 TCRs, dominant at 160-218 and 743-854. Repertoires were collected only later (after the peak T cell response had occurred). Reports say nearly half of spike-specific TCRs go after unmutated variant regions.

Points on this clone: Its antigen remains unknown.

CDR1 MNHEY and CDR2 SVGAGI come from the germline V gene. V lost 6 bases, J lost 0 bases, and 0 bases stayed unmatched. This CDR3 spans 13 amino acids. The method was immunoSEQ multiplex PCR; TCRdb's version includes in-frame clones alone and lacks a portion of them. The table lists over 130,000 clones, around nine tenths of them singletons, with 4% in the top ten. The sequencing here drew on peripheral blood, taken 28 days after the second AZD1222 dose. The clonotype was recovered from an adult who received the AZD1222 COVID-19 vaccine. This chain connects TRBV6-5 to TRBJ2-3, with TRBD1 matching 7 bases. The CDR3 region has the DNA TGTGCCAGCAGGGGACAGAGCACAGATACGCAGTATTTT. Translation: CASRGQSTDTQYF.